This T cell receptor (beta chain) was sequenced during a study of cytomegalovirus exposure and HLA in healthy donors. CDR1 is SEHNR and CDR2 is FQNEAQ in the germline V gene (reference sequence). V lost 5 bases and J lost 0, with 8 bases in between. CDR3 length equals 14 residues. Use of 60 Vbeta and 13 Jbeta primers characterized the PCR. Some clones are missing from TCRdb's copy, which holds only in-frame ones; the method was immunoSEQ multiplex PCR. The top ten clones hold 3.5% to 4% of a sample with approximately 190,000 clones, 81% of them seen once. In nominal health when sampled, donors likely had unrecorded immune exposures nonetheless.

What was sequenced was PBMCs. The clonotype comes from a man aged 50-59 years in good health and CMV-seronegative. This sequence joins TRBV7-9 and TRBJ1-5; weak D call: TRBD1 (5 bases). CDR3 in amino acids: CASSVQDSNQPQHF. CDR3 DNA: TGTGCCAGCAGCGTACAGGATAGCAATCAGCCCCAGCATTTT.